Given below is one TCR beta chain in context. Its antigen is currently unknown. The data were obtained in a study of T cell responses to AZD1222 COVID-19 vaccine. Turning to the study itself: Second-dose intervals near 4 or 12 weeks were combined.

This table comes from immunoSEQ multiplex PCR, and its TCRdb copy is limited to in-frame clones, with some not included. The table lists more than 110,000 clones, approximately 93% of them singletons. Study-level findings and limits: The study found vaccine-associated CD4 TCRs spanning spike, dominant at 160-218 and 743-854. Seropositive AZD1222 recipients at baseline numbered only 5 or 6.

CDR3 size: 15 residues. V lost 0 bases and J 2 bases, leaving 11 bases between the germline ends. Sequences were derived from peripheral blood, sampled on day 0 of AZD1222 vaccination. This clonotype originated in an adult in good health. The V call is TRBV23-1, the J call TRBJ2-7, with a weak D call TRBD1 (6 bases). TRBV23-1 qualifies as an ORF whose function is uncertain. Here the CDR3 reads CASSQSRDKTYEQYF. The DNA of the CDR3 is TGCGCCAGCAGTCAATCCCGGGACAAAACCTACGAGCAGTACTTC.